Listed below are T cell receptor beta chains from one sample, sequenced in a study of blood T cells in healthy people across ages. One entry per CDR3 protein, called by TCRdb with MiXCR from the 5' RACE reads. Of 500,000 to 600,000 distinct CDR3 sequences in the sample, roughly 28% were seen once. The sequencing sample was made of blood. The receptors here all came from a woman between 65 and 79 years old in good health. Each CDR3 is given with its conserved first and last residue. D genes are given only for firm matches. Size tells how often a clone was seen (once, few, many) or the class of an expanded clone, and some rows leave it out.

TRBJ1-6 - - TRBV10-3 TGTGCCATTTCTGGCAGGGATAATTCACCCCTCCACTTT CAISGRDNSPLHF
TRBJ1-2 TRBD1 few TRBV27 TGTGCCAGCAGTCGACAGGGCGGCGACTATGGCTACACCTTC CASSRQGGDYGYTF
TRBJ2-3 - few TRBV18 TGTGCCAGCTCATCCCGGGAAGGCACAGATACGCAGTATTTT CASSSREGTDTQYF
TRBJ2-6 - - TRBV29-1 TGCAGCGTGCGCCCCTCTGGGGCCAACGTCCTGACTTTC CSVRPSGANVLTF
TRBJ2-3 - - TRBV9 TGTGCCAGCAGCGAGCAAGGGGTCCCTGGCACAGATACGCAGTATTTT CASSEQGVPGTDTQYF
TRBJ1-5 TRBD1 - TRBV15 TGTGCCACCAAGAGCGGACAGGGTATTAGCAATCAGCCCCAGCATTTT CATKSGQGISNQPQHF
TRBJ2-7 TRBD1 few TRBV20-1 TGCAGTTCGCGACAGGGGCCTAATGAGCAGTACTTC CSSRQGPNEQYF
TRBJ2-7 TRBD2 many TRBV5-1 TGCGCCAGCAGTAGACTAGCGGACTCCTACGAGCAGTACTTC CASSRLADSYEQYF
TRBJ1-2 - - TRBV10-3 TGTGCCATCAGTGACGCGACCCAGGCAACCTATGGCTACACCTTC CAISDATQATYGYTF
TRBJ2-2 - - TRBV5-1 TGCGCCAGCAGCTTGTGGGGGCCGAACACCGGGGAGCTGTTTTTT CASSLWGPNTGELFF
TRBJ2-1 TRBD2 many TRBV11-2 TGTGCCAGCAGCCTCGGGGGGGCCTACAATGAGCAGTTCTTC CASSLGGAYNEQFF
TRBJ1-4 TRBD1 - TRBV9 TGTGCCAGCAGCGGGGGACAGGGGGCTGGTAATGAAAAACTGTTTTTT CASSGGQGAGNEKLFF
TRBJ2-3 - - TRBV20-1 TGCAGTGCTAGAGATTGGCTGTCTAGCACAGATACGCAGTATTTT CSARDWLSSTDTQYF
TRBJ1-1 - - TRBV10-3 TGTGCCATCAGTGAGTCCACAGGTCCGAACACTGAAGCTTTCTTT CAISESTGPNTEAFF
TRBJ2-2 - - TRBV7-8 TGTGCCAGCAGCTCATTTTTGGGGGACACCGGGGAGCTGTTTTTT CASSSFLGDTGELFF
TRBJ1-3 - - TRBV5-6 TGTGCCAGCAGCATGGAGACGCTCTCTGGAAACACCATATATTTT CASSMETLSGNTIYF
TRBJ2-5 - - TRBV12-3/TRBV12-4 TGTGCCAGCAGTTTAGCCCAGGGCGTAACACCCCAAGAGACCCAGTACTTC CASSLAQGVTPQETQYF
TRBJ2-1 TRBD2 many TRBV7-8 TGTGCCAGCAGCCTGAGCGGGGGGGTATACAATGAGCAGTTCTTC CASSLSGGVYNEQFF
TRBJ1-5 - - TRBV7-8 TGTGCCAGCAGCTTAATGGGGGGCCAACGGAATCAGCCCCAGCATTTT CASSLMGGQRNQPQHF
TRBJ2-1 - few TRBV20-1 TGCAGTGCTAGAGATCCGATTGAGCCCCTAGAGTTCTTC CSARDPIEPLEFF
TRBJ1-4 - - TRBV7-3 TGTGCCAGCAGCCCTCTGACAGCGGGTAATGAAAAACTGTTTTTT CASSPLTAGNEKLFF
TRBJ2-7 - few TRBV6-2/TRBV6-3 TGTGCCAGCAGACCAATTAGCGACTCCTACGAGCAGTACTTC CASRPISDSYEQYF